This is a list of T cell receptor beta chains from one sample in a study of blood T cell repertoires in COVID-19. Sequenced by immunoSEQ multiplex PCR; TCRdb stores in-frame clones only, minus some. The sample yields about 310,000 clones, approximately 90% seen once. The sample comprised PBMCs or T cells enriched from blood (not recorded which). The origin of the receptors is a woman between 35 and 50 years old who had recovered from COVID-19. The CDR3 runs from the conserved cysteine through the conserved F or W. Each record gives: D gene, clone size, V gene, J gene, CDR3 protein, CDR3 DNA. A D gene is named only where the DNA matches it firmly. Size tells how often a clone was seen (once, few, many) or the class of an expanded clone, and some rows leave it out.

.	.	TRBV7-2	TRBJ2-1	CANSFGGINNEQFF	TGTGCCAACAGCTTTGGGGGGATTAACAATGAGCAGTTCTTC
TRBD1	.	TRBV27	TRBJ2-7	CASSLGQTYEQYF	TGTGCCAGCAGTTTGGGACAGACCTACGAGCAGTACTTC
.	.	TRBV20-1	TRBJ2-5	CSQPRGETQYF	TGCAGCCAACCCCGGGGAGAGACCCAGTACTTC
.	.	TRBV6-5	TRBJ1-3	CASSLGNTIYF	TGTGCCAGCAGTCTCGGAAACACCATATATTTT
.	.	TRBV7-9	TRBJ1-3	CASSLAVGVGDTIYF	TGTGCCAGCAGCTTAGCGGTAGGGGTAGGAGACACCATATATTTT
.	.	TRBV7-6	TRBJ2-7	CASSLAIQGGRGEQYF	TGTGCCAGCAGCTTAGCGATCCAGGGTGGCAGGGGCGAGCAGTACTTC
.	.	TRBV12-3/TRBV12-4	TRBJ2-1	CASGRGEHEQFF	TGTGCCAGTGGGAGGGGGGAGCATGAGCAGTTCTTC
TRBD1	.	TRBV30	TRBJ1-4	CAWSADPPGQGSEKLFF	TGTGCCTGGAGTGCCGACCCTCCGGGACAGGGGAGTGAAAAACTGTTTTTT
.	.	TRBV29-1	TRBJ1-1	CSVLRGNTEAFF	TGCAGCGTTTTAAGAGGGAACACTGAAGCTTTCTTT
.	once	TRBV19	TRBJ2-7	CATLVRDYRAGGYEQYF	TGTGCCACCTTAGTAAGGGATTACAGGGCGGGTGGCTACGAGCAGTACTTC
.	once	TRBV28	TRBJ2-7	CASSRGGSYEQYF	TGTGCCAGCAGCCGAGGGGGTTCCTACGAGCAGTACTTC
TRBD1	.	TRBV7-6	TRBJ2-1	CASSSRQGVNNEQFF	TGTGCCAGCAGCTCTAGACAGGGGGTAAACAATGAGCAGTTCTTC
.	.	TRBV2	TRBJ1-4	CASSQTGFNEKLFF	TGTGCCAGCAGCCAAACAGGATTTAATGAAAAACTGTTTTTT
TRBD1	.	TRBV7-9	TRBJ1-1	CASSLTGGRTEAFF	TGTGCCAGCAGCTTGACAGGGGGCAGGACTGAAGCTTTCTTT
.	.	TRBV3-1/TRBV3-2	TRBJ2-7	CASSPGETLYEQYF	TGTGCCAGCAGCCCCGGGGAGACTCTCTACGAGCAGTACTTC
.	.	TRBV28	TRBJ2-1	CASNGTPYNEQFF	TGTGCCAGCAACGGGACACCTTACAATGAGCAGTTCTTC
.	.	TRBV6-5	TRBJ1-4	CASGYLDSGKLFF	TGTGCCAGCGGATACCTGGACAGTGGGAAACTGTTTTTT
.	.	TRBV2	TRBJ1-4	CASSEIQGTNEKLFF	TGTGCCAGCAGTGAAATTCAGGGGACTAATGAAAAACTGTTTTTT
.	.	TRBV18	TRBJ1-1	CASSPTGSGNTEAFF	TGTGCCAGCTCACCTACAGGGTCGGGGAACACTGAAGCTTTCTTT